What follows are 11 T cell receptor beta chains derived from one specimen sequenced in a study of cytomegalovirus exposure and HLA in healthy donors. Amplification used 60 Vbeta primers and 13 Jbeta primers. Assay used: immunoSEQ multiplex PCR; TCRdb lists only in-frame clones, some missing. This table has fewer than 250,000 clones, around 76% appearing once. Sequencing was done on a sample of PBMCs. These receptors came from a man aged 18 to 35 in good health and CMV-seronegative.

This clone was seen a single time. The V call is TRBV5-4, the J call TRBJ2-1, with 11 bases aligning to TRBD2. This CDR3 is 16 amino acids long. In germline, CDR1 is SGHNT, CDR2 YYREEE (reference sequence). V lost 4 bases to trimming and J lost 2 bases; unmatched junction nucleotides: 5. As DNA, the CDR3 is TGTGCCAGCAGCACGGGGACTAGCGGTACCTACAATGAGCAGTTCTTC. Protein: CASSTGTSGTYNEQFF.

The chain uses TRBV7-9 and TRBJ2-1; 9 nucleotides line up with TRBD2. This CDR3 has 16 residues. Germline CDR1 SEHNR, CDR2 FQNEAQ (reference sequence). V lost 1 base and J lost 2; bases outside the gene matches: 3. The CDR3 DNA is TGTGCCAGCAGCTTAGGGACTAGCGATCCCTACAATGAGCAGTTCTTC. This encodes CASSLGTSDPYNEQFF. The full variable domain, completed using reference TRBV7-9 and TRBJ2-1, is DTGVSQNPRHKITKRGQNVTFRCDPISEHNRLYWYRQTLGQGPEFLTYFQNEAQLEKSRLLSDRFSAERPKGSFSTLEIQRTEQGDSAMYLCASSLGTSDPYNEQFFGPGTRLTVL.

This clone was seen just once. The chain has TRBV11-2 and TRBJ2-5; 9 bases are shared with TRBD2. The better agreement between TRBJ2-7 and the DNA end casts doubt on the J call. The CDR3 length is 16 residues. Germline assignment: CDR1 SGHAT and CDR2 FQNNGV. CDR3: CASSLGYLAGRYEQYF. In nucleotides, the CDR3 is TGTGCCAGCAGCTTAGGTTACCTAGCGGGGAGATACGAGCAGTACTTC.

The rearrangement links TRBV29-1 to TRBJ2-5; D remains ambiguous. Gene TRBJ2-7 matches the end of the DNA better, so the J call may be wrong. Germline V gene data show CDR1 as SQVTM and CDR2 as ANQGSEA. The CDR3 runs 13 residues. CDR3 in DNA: TGCAGCGTTGAAGCAGCGAGCTCCTACGAGCAGTACTTC. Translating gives CSVEAASSYEQYF.

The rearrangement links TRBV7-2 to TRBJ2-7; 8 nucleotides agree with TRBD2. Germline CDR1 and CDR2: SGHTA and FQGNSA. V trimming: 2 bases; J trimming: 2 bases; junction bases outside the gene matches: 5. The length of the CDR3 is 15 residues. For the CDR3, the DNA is TGTGCCAGCAGCTTACGAGCGGGAGTTCCCTACGAGCAGTACTTC. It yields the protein CASSLRAGVPYEQYF.

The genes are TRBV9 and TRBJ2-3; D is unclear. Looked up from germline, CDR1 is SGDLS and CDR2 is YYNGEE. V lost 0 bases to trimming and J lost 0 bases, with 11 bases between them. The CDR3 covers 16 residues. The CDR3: CASSVGGHVSTDTQYF. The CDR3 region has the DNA TGTGCCAGCAGCGTAGGCGGTCACGTTAGCACAGATACGCAGTATTTT.

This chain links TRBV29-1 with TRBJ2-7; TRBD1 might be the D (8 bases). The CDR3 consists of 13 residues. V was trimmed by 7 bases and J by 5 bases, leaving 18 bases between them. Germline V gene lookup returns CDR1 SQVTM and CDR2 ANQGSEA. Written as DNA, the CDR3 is TGCAGCGCTGCTCCACAGGGGGGGAACGAGCAGTACTTC. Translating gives CSAAPQGGNEQYF.

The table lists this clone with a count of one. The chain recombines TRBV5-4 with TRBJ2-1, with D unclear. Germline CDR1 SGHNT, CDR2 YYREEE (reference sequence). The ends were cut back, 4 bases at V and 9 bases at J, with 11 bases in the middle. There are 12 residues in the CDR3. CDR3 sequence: CASSPRSGEQFF. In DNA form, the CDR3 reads TGTGCCAGCAGCCCCCGCTCGGGTGAGCAGTTCTTC. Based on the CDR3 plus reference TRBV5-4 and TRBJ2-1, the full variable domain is ETGVTQSPTHLIKTRGQQVTLRCSSQSGHNTVSWYQQALGQGPQFIFQYYREEENGRGNFPPRFSGLQFPNYSSELNVNALELDDSALYLCASSPRSGEQFFGPGTRLTVL.

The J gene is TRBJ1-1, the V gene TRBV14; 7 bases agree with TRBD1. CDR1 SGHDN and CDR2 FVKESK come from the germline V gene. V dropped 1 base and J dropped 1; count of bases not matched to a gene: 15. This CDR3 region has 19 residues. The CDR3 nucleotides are TGTGCCAGCAGCCAAGTTATCAGTCGGTCCAGACAGGGGAACACTGAAGCTTTCTTT. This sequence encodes CASSQVISRSRQGNTEAFF.

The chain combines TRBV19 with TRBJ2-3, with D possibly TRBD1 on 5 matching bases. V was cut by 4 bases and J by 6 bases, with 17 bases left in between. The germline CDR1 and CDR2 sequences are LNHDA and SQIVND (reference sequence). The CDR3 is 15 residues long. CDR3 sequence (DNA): TGTGCCAGTAGTACATTCTCAGGGATCCGGGATACGCAGTATTTT. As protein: CASSTFSGIRDTQYF.

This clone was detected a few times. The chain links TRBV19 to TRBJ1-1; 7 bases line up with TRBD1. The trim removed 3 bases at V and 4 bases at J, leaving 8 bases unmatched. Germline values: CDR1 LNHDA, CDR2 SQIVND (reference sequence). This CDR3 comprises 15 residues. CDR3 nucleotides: TGTGCCAGTAGTATCCCGGCAGGGGGGTCCACTGAAGCTTTCTTT. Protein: CASSIPAGGSTEAFF.